This T cell receptor beta chain was identified during a study of blood T cell repertoires in COVID-19. The repertoire was sequenced with immunoSEQ multiplex PCR; TCRdb's copy has only in-frame clones and lacks some. The data show 150,000 to 180,000 clones, around 83% seen once. The clonotype was recovered from a woman aged 60-70 years with acute or convalescent COVID-19. Sample: peripheral blood.

The CDR3 loop is CASSSLGNTGELFF. The CDR3 nucleotides read TGTGCCAGCAGCTCCCTAGGAAACACCGGGGAGCTGTTTTTT. The chain recombines TRBV11-3 with TRBJ2-2; D is undetermined. Trimming shortened V by 4 bases and J by 2 bases, and 8 bases separated the two germline ends. This CDR3 region has 14 residues. The germline gives CDR1 SGHNT, CDR2 YENEEA.